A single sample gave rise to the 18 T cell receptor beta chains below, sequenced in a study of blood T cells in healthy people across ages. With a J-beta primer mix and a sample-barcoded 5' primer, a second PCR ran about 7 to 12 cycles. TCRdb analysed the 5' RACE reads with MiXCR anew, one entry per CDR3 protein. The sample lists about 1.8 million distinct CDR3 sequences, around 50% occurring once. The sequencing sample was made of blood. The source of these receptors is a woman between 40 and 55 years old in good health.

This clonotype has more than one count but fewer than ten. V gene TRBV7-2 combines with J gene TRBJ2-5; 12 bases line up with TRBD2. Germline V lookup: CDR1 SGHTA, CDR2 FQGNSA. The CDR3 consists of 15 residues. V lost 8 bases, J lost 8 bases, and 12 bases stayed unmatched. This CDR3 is CASALTRTSGATQYF. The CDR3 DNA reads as TGTGCCAGCGCATTAACCCGGACTAGCGGGGCAACCCAGTACTTC.

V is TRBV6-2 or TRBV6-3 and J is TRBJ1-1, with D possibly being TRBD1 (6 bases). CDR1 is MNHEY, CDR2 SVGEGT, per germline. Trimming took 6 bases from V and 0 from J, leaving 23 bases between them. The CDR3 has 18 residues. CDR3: CASRTQGAVTFMNTEAFF. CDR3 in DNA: TGTGCCAGCAGGACACAGGGCGCGGTCACGTTCATGAACACTGAAGCTTTCTTT.

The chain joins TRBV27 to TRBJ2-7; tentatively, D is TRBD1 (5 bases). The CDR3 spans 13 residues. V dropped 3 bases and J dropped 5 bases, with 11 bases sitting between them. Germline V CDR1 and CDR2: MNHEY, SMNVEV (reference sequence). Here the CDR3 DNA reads TGTGCCAGCAGTTTTGGGGCAGGGAACGAGCAGTACTTC. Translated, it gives CASSFGAGNEQYF.

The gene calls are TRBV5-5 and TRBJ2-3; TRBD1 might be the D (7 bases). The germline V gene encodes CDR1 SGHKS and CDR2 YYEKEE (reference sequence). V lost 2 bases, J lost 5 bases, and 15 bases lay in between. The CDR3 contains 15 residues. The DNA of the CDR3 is TGTGCCAGCAGCTTCGCAGGGGGGAAAGTAGATACGCAGTATTTT. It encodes CASSFAGGKVDTQYF.

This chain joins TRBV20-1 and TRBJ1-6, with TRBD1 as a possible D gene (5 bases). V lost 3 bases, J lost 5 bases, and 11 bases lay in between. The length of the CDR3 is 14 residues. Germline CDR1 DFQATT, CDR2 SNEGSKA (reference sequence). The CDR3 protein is CSASGRADNSPLHF. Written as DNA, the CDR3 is TGCAGTGCTAGTGGCAGGGCGGATAATTCACCCCTCCACTTT.

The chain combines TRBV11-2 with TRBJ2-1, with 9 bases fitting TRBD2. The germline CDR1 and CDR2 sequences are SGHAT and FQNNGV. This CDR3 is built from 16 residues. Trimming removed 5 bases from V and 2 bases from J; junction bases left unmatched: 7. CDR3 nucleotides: TGTGCCAGCAGCCCCTCCCTAGCGGGACCCTACAATGAGCAGTTCTTC. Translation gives CASSPSLAGPYNEQFF.

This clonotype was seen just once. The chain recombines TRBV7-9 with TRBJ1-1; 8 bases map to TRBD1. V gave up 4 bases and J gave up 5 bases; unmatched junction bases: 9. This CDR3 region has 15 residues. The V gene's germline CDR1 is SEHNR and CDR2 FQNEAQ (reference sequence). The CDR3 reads CASSSGWTGLTEAFF. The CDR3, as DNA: TGTGCCAGCAGCTCTGGTTGGACAGGGTTAACTGAAGCTTTCTTT.

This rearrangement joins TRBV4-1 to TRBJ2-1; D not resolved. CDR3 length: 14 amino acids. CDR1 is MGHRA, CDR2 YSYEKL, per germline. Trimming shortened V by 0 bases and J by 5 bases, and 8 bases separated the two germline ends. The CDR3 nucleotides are TGCGCCAGCAGCCAAGATAAGGGCCACAATGAGCAGTTCTTC. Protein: CASSQDKGHNEQFF.

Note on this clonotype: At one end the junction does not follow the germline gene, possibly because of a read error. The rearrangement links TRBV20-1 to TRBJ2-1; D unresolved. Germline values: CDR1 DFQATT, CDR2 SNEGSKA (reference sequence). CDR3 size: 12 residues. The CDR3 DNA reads TGCAGTGCTCCCGCAGTCTACAGTGAGCAGTTCTTC. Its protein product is CSAPAVYSEQFF.

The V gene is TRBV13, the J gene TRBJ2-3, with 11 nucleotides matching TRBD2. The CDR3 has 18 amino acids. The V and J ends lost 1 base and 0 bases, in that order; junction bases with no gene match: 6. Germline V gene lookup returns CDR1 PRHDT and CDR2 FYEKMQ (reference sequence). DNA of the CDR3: TGTGCCAGCAGCTTAGCCCAGTTAGCGGGGGGGAGCACAGATACGCAGTATTTT. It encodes CASSLAQLAGGSTDTQYF. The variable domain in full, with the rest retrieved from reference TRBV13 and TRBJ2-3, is AAGVIQSPRHLIKEKRETATLKCYPIPRHDTVYWYQQGPGQDPQFLISFYEKMQSDKGSIPDRFSAQQFSDYHSELNMSSLELGDSALYFCASSLAQLAGGSTDTQYFGPGTRLTVL.

The CDR3 DNA follows: TGTGCCAGCAGCAACGCAGGGGGCGATGGCTACACCTTC. This sequence encodes CASSNAGGDGYTF. The chain couples TRBV25-1 to TRBJ1-2; 8 bases are shared with TRBD1. J was trimmed by 6 bases and V by 6 bases; bases with no gene match: 6. The length of the CDR3 is 13 residues. Per germline, CDR1 MGHDK and CDR2 SYGVNS.

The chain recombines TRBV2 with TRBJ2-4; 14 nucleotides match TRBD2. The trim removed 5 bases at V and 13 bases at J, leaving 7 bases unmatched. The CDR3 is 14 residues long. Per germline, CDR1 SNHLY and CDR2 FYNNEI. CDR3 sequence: CASSQTSGGGEQYF. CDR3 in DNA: TGTGCCAGCAGTCAGACTAGCGGGGGGGGTGAGCAGTACTTC.

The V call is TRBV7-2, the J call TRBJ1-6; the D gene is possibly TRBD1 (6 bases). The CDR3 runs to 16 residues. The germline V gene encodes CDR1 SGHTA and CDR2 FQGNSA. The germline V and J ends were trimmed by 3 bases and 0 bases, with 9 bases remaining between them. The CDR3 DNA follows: TGTGCCAGCAGCTTTACAGGGAGCTCCTATAATTCACCCCTCCACTTT. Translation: CASSFTGSSYNSPLHF.

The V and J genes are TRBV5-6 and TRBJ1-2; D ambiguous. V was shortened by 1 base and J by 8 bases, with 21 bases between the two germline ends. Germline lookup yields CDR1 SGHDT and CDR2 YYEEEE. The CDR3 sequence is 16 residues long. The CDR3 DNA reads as TGTGCCAGCAGCTTGCTTATCGGTCCAGGTACTGGGGGCTACACCTTC. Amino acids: CASSLLIGPGTGGYTF.

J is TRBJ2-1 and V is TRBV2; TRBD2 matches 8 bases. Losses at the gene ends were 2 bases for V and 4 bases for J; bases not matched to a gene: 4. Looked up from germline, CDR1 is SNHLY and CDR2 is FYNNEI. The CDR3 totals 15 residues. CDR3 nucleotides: TGTGCCAGCAGTGAATACCGGGGGGGTTACAATGAGCAGTTCTTC. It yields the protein CASSEYRGGYNEQFF.

The CDR3 sequence is CASRTQPGRGAEAFF. In DNA form, the CDR3 reads TGTGCCAGCAGAACGCAGCCGGGGCGTGGGGCTGAAGCTTTCTTT. The V and J genes are TRBV28 and TRBJ1-1; the D gene is possibly TRBD1 (5 bases). Germline values: CDR1 MDHEN, CDR2 SYDVKM. With 6 bases removed from V and 6 bases from J, the gap between germline ends came to 20 bases. The CDR3 consists of 15 residues.

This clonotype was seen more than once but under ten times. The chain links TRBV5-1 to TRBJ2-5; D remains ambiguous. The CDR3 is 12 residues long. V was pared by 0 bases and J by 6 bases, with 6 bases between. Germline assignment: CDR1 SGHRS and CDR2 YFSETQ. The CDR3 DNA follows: TGCGCCAGCAGCTTGGACCCTAAGACCCAGTACTTC. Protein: CASSLDPKTQYF. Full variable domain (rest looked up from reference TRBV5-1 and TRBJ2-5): KAGVTQTPRYLIKTRGQQVTLSCSPISGHRSVSWYQQTPGQGLQFLFEYFSETQRNKGNFPGRFSGRQFSNSRSEMNVSTLELGDSALYLCASSLDPKTQYFGPGTRLLVL.

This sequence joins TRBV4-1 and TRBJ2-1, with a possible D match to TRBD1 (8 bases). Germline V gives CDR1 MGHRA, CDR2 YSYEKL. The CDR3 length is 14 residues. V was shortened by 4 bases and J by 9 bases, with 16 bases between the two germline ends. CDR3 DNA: TGCGCCAGCAGCCGTTCGGACAGGGAGGGTGAGCAGTTCTTC. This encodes CASSRSDREGEQFF.